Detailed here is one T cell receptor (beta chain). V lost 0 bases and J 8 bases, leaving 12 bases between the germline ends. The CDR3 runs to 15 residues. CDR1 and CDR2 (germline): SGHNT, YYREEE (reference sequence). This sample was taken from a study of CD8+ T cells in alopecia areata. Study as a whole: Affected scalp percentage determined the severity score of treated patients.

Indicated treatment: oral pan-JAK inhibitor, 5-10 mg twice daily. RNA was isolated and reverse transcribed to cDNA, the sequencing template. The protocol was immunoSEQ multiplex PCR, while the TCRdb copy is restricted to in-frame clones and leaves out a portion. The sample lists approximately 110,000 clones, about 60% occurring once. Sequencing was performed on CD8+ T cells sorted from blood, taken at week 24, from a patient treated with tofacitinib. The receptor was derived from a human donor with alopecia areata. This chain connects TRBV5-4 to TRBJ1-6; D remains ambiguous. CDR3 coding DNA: TGTGCCAGCAGCTTGGGATCCGGGCTGGATTCACCCCTCCACTTT. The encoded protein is CASSLGSGLDSPLHF.